This T cell receptor (beta chain) was captured by sequencing in a study of OX40 agonist ivuxolimab in advanced cancers. Sequenced by immunoSEQ multiplex PCR; TCRdb stores in-frame clones only, minus some. The sample carries over 85,000 clones, about 90% recorded once. Comment on this clone: Its antigen is as yet unknown.

Findings and limits, study-wide: Some of the lowest clonal expansion was seen in partial responders at 0.1-3.0 mg/kg.

V was cut by 7 bases and J by 2 bases, with 12 bases left in between. The CDR3 covers 13 residues. Germline CDR1 reads SNHLY; CDR2 reads FYNNEI. The receptor's source is an adult with an advanced solid tumor such as melanoma, head and neck, liver or kidney cancer. This sequence joins TRBV2 and TRBJ2-7; D gene ambiguous. This specimen consisted of CD4+ or CD8+ T cells sorted from blood, obtained in a trial of the OX40 agonist ivuxolimab. CDR3 in amino acids: CASITDVTYEQYF. The CDR3 DNA reads as TGTGCCAGCATTACGGACGTGACCTACGAGCAGTACTTC.